Shown below are 5 T cell receptor beta chains from a single sample sequenced in a study of cytomegalovirus exposure and HLA in healthy donors. Primers: 60 Vbeta forward and 13 Jbeta reverse. Clones were read by immunoSEQ multiplex PCR, and TCRdb kept only the in-frame ones, dropping some. Of about 120,000 clones in the sample, over 70% were seen once. Sequenced input: PBMCs. These receptors originate from a man younger than 35 in good health and CMV-seropositive.

Of note for this clone: The same CDR3 is also encoded by other DNA sequences in this sample. The rearrangement uses TRBV9 and TRBJ2-7, with 13 bases matching TRBD2. With 4 bases clipped from V and 4 bases from J, the junction kept 5 bases outside the gene matches. The length of the CDR3 is 15 residues. Germline assignment: CDR1 SGDLS and CDR2 YYNGEE. Written as DNA, the CDR3 is TGTGCCAGCAGCATGGGACTAGCGGGAACATACGAGCAGTACTTC. The encoded protein is CASSMGLAGTYEQYF.

This sequence joins TRBV7-2 and TRBJ2-7, with 9 nucleotides matching TRBD2. V shed 8 bases and J 2 bases; nucleotides not matched to a gene: 7. The germline gives CDR1 SGHTA, CDR2 FQGNSA. The CDR3 is 14 amino acids. The CDR3 DNA reads as TGTGCCAGCGTAGAAGGACTAGCGACCTACGAGCAGTACTTC. Translation: CASVEGLATYEQYF.

The rearrangement links TRBV9 to TRBJ2-2; TRBD2 matches at 11 bases. Germline trimming cut 3 bases from V and 1 base from J; bases unmatched to any gene: 8. The CDR3 covers 18 residues. From germline, CDR1 is SGDLS and CDR2 YYNGEE. The CDR3 reads CASSGFKGLAGNTGELFF. The CDR3 coding sequence is TGTGCCAGCAGCGGGTTTAAAGGACTAGCGGGGAACACCGGGGAGCTGTTTTTT.

This clone was counted a single time. This chain uses TRBV10-2 with TRBJ2-7, with 10 bases fitting TRBD2. CDR1 is WSHSY and CDR2 is SAAADI in the germline V gene. Germline trimming cut 2 bases from V and 3 bases from J; bases unmatched to any gene: 1. The CDR3 is 14 amino acids. This chain's CDR3 is CASSEERGGYEQYF. CDR3 DNA: TGCGCCAGCAGTGAGGAGCGGGGGGGCTACGAGCAGTACTTC.

V gene TRBV4-3 combines with J gene TRBJ2-2; 11 bases are a match to TRBD1. V was clipped by 4 bases and J by 4 bases; unmatched bases: 2. The CDR3 has 15 residues. Germline CDR1 is LGHNA and CDR2 is YSLEER. The CDR3 is CASSPGTGGTGELFF. CDR3 coding DNA: TGCGCCAGCAGCCCGGGGACAGGGGGCACCGGGGAGCTGTTTTTT.